The T cell receptor beta chain described here comes from a study of CD8 T cells in ankylosing spondylitis. Germline V gene sequence: CDR1 MDHEN, CDR2 SYDVKM. CDR3 size: 15 residues. Trimming pared 0 bases from V and 7 bases from J, leaving 12 bases between. Study observations and caveats: Enrichment of disease-linked clones was reportedly significant in matched ankylosing spondylitis synovial fluid. Seemingly distinctive of ankylosing spondylitis blood was a TCR beta motif formed by eight highly homologous variants.

As to this clonotype: No antigen is known for it.

TCRdb independently ran MiXCR on the 5' RACE reads; one entry per CDR3 protein. The data show hundreds of thousands of distinct CDR3 sequences, about 10% seen once. The TCR was taken from a male donor with ankylosing spondylitis. Sequenced input: blood, either unsorted or a sorted T cell fraction (not recorded which). The V and J genes are TRBV28 and TRBJ1-4; no reliable D call. The CDR3 loop is CASSLWPGVGEKLFF. CDR3 DNA: TGTGCCAGCAGTTTATGGCCCGGGGTCGGTGAAAAACTGTTTTTT.